The entry below gives a single T cell receptor (beta chain) sequence along with its context. The antigen remains undetermined. These data originate in a study of vaccination and CD4 T cells after COVID-19. CDR1 and CDR2 (germline): MNHEY, SVGEGT. Trimming removed 0 bases from V and 6 bases from J, with 3 bases in between. CDR3 size: 11 residues. Cultured CD4+ T cell DNA underwent sequencing with the Oncomine TCR Beta short-read assay. The authors extracted genomic DNA from cultured CD4+ T cells. In TCRdb, the PCR reads were re-called with MiXCR into one record per CDR3 protein. The table lists 12,000 or so distinct CDR3 sequences, around a third of them singletons, with 15% to 20% in the top ten. The treatment was: roughly 10-day PBMC culture with coronavirus spike peptide pools or control peptides (ViraFEST assay). An unexposed donor provided the CD4+ T cells, which were collected before the COVID-19 pandemic (2011-2018). At both days 3 and 7, half the medium was replaced with fresh IL-2 medium. When enough cells were available, unexposed-donor CD4+ T cells were probed with SARS-CoV-2 S/N and four cold-coronavirus spikes.

The specimen was CD4+ T cells from blood, cultured in vitro. This clonotype originated in a human donor in good health. V is TRBV6-2 or TRBV6-3 and J is TRBJ2-7; D remains unclear. In nucleotides, the CDR3 is TGTGCCAGCAGTTACTCGACCGAGCAGTACTTC. Translating it yields CASSYSTEQYF.